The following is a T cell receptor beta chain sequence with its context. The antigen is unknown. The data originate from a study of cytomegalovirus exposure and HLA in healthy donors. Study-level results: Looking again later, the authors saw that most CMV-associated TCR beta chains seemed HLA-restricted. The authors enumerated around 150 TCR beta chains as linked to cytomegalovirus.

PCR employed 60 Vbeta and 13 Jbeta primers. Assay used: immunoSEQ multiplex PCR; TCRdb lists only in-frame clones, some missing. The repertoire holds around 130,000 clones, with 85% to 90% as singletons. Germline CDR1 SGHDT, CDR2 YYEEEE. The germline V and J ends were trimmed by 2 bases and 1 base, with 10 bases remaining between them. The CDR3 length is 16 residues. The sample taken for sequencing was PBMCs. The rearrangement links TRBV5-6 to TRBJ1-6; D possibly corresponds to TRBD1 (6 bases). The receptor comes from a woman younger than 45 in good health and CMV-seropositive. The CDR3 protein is CASSLRGGSYNSPLHF. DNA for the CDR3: TGTGCCAGCAGCTTAAGGGGGGGTTCCTATAATTCACCCCTCCACTTT.